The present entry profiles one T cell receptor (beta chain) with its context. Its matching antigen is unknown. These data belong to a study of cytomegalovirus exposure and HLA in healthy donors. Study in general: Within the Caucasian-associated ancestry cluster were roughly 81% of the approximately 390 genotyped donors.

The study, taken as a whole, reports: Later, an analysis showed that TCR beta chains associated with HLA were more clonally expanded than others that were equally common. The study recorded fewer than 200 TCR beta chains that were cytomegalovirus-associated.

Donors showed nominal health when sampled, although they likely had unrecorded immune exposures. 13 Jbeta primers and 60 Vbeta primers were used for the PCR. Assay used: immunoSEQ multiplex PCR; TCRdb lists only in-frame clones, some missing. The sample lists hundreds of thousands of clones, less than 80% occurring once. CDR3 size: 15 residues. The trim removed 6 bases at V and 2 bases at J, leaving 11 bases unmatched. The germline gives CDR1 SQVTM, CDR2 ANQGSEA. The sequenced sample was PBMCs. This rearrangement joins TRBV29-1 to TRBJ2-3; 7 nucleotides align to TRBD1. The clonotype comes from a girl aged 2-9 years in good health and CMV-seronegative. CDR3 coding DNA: TGCAGCGTCGGTACCGGACAGGCGATCACAGATACGCAGTATTTT. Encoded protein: CSVGTGQAITDTQYF.